The 21 T cell receptor beta chains below were found in one sample sequenced in a study of regulatory T cells in long-lasting Graves disease. Assembly of TCR beta libraries relied on iRepertoire HTBI primers together with Arm-PCR of CDR3 regions. One entry per CDR3 protein results from TCRdb running MiXCR on the multiplex PCR reads. The top ten hold about 23% of the sample, which has about 440,000 distinct CDR3 sequences, over 15% seen once. Time point described: newly diagnosed GD, antithyroid drugs for less than 3 months. Researchers made the TCR library from RNA that was extracted from PBMCs. This sample was also put to use in a study of T cells in Graves' hyperthyroidism and ophthalmopathy.

The sequenced sample was peripheral blood mononuclear cells (PBMCs), obtained at new diagnosis, from a patient treated with antithyroid drugs. Receptors originate from a woman younger than 30 with Graves disease.

This clonotype was seen a handful of times. A much larger clone lies a single base off, so this may be a read error. The chain recombines TRBV2 with TRBJ2-3; TRBD2 is a possible D gene (6 bases). CDR3 size: 13 residues. CDR1 and CDR2 (germline): SNHLY, FYNNEI. CDR3 residues: CASNFGSTDTRYF. CDR3 in DNA: TGTGCCAGCAATTTCGGGAGCACAGATACGCGGTATTTT. The full variable domain, its missing parts supplied by reference TRBV2 and TRBJ2-3, is EPEVTQTPSHQVTQMGQEVILRCVPISNHLYFYWYRQILGQKVEFLVSFYNNEISEKSEIFDDQFSVERPDGSNFTLKIRSTKLEDSAMYFCASNFGSTDTRYFGPGTRLTVL.

This clonotype occurred a few times. The chain joins TRBV27 to TRBJ1-6; D unclear. CDR1 MNHEY and CDR2 SMNVEV come from the germline V gene (reference sequence). This CDR3 is 16 amino acids long. Trimming left V 2 bases short and J 5 bases short, with 13 bases between. CDR3 DNA: TGTGCCAGCAGTTTAATCTCCGGACGGAATAATTCACCCCTCCACTTT. Its protein product is CASSLISGRNNSPLHF.

With regard to this clonotype: A far larger clone differs by one base, so this is likely a read error. This chain connects TRBV12-3 or TRBV12-4 to TRBJ2-7; 12 positions agree with TRBD2. This CDR3 is built from 14 residues. V shed 5 bases, J shed 7 bases, and the junction held 6 bases outside the gene matches. DNA of the CDR3: TGTGCCAGCAGTGGACTAGCGGGGCCCAATGAGCAGTACTTC. Translated: CASSGLAGPNEQYF.

This clonotype was counted a few times. The chain recombines TRBV6-5 with TRBJ2-2, with 8 positions matching TRBD2. V shed 3 bases, J shed 6 bases, and the junction held 6 bases outside the gene matches. This CDR3 is 15 amino acids long. Germline V gene lookup returns CDR1 MNHEY and CDR2 SVGAGI. The CDR3 bases are TGTGCCAGCAGTTATTTCGGGAGGGCCGCCGGGGAGCTGTTTTTT. This encodes CASSYFGRAAGELFF.

There are many counts of this clonotype. V is TRBV6-1 and J is TRBJ2-7, with 7 bases that match TRBD1. This CDR3 is built from 16 residues. J lost 0 bases, V lost 0 bases, and 5 bases had no gene match. CDR1 is MNHNS, CDR2 SASEGT, per germline. CDR3 in amino acids: CASSEADRVSSYEQYF. For the CDR3, the DNA is TGTGCCAGCAGTGAAGCTGACAGGGTGAGCTCCTACGAGCAGTACTTC.

This clonotype was seen ten or more times. The V gene is TRBV7-2, the J gene TRBJ2-7; 8 positions match TRBD1. The CDR3 consists of 14 residues. Germline V CDR1 and CDR2: SGHTA, FQGNSA. J lost 3 bases, V lost 5 bases, and 6 bases had no gene match. CDR3 in DNA: TGTGCCAGCAGCCGGTCAGGGGGCTTCTACGAGCAGTACTTC. It yields the protein CASSRSGGFYEQYF.

This clonotype was found a few times. This CDR3 is CASSQIIFRQGAAGELFF. In DNA, the CDR3 is TGTGCCAGCAGCCAAATAATCTTTAGGCAGGGGGCGGCCGGGGAGCTGTTTTTT. This sequence joins TRBV7-8 and TRBJ2-2; TRBD1 matches 8 bases. V trimming: 5 bases; J trimming: 6 bases; junction bases outside the gene matches: 17. Per germline, CDR1 SGHVS and CDR2 FQNEAQ. There are 18 residues in the CDR3.

This clonotype was seen many times. The V gene is TRBV5-1, the J gene TRBJ2-5, with TRBD1 matching 9 bases. The junction had 13 bases not matched to a gene; V was cut back by 5 bases and J by 5 bases. Per germline, CDR1 SGHRS and CDR2 YFSETQ. The CDR3 is 16 amino acids. CDR3 sequence: CASRLGTGSSGETQYF. The DNA of the CDR3 is TGCGCCAGCAGGCTCGGGACAGGGTCCAGTGGGGAGACCCAGTACTTC.

This chain joins TRBV4-2 and TRBJ2-1, with D hard to call. The CDR3 is 17 amino acids. Germline-derived CDR1 and CDR2 are LGHNA and YNFKEQ. V lost 0 bases to trimming and J lost 7 bases, with 19 bases between them. The CDR3 sequence is CASSQDRSVVALNEQFF. In nucleotides, the CDR3 is TGTGCCAGCAGCCAAGATCGTTCGGTCGTTGCCCTGAATGAGCAGTTCTTC.

This chain links TRBV20-1 with TRBJ1-5, with TRBD1 matching over 7 bases. The CDR3 totals 13 residues. Germline CDR1 reads DFQATT; CDR2 reads SNEGSKA (reference sequence). V shed 5 bases and J 4 bases; nucleotides not matched to a gene: 5. Here the CDR3 reads CSAGDSLNQPQHF. In nucleotides, the CDR3 is TGCAGTGCTGGGGACAGTTTAAATCAGCCCCAGCATTTT.

This clonotype occurred many times. The chain combines TRBV7-3 with TRBJ2-3; a possible D gene is TRBD1 (6 bases). The germline V gene has CDR1 SGHTA and CDR2 FQGTGA. V lost 5 bases and J 1 base, leaving 16 bases between the germline ends. The CDR3 is 16 amino acids. This chain's CDR3 is CASSAGAHRGTDTQYF. The CDR3, as DNA: TGTGCCAGCAGCGCAGGGGCTCACAGGGGCACAGATACGCAGTATTTT.

This clonotype was observed a few times. The chain links TRBV12-3 or TRBV12-4 to TRBJ1-5; 8 nucleotides line up with TRBD1. Trimming cost V 5 bases and J 1 base; bases outside gene matches: 7. CDR3 length: 16 amino acids. The CDR3 DNA is TGTGCCAGCAGTCCCAGGGGGCAGACCAGCAATCAGCCCCAGCATTTT. This translates into CASSPRGQTSNQPQHF.

This sequence joins TRBV20-1 and TRBJ2-1, with 8 nucleotides matching TRBD1. J lost 4 bases, V lost 3 bases, and 11 bases had no gene match. This CDR3 region has 16 residues. Germline lookup yields CDR1 DFQATT and CDR2 SNEGSKA (reference sequence). In nucleotides, the CDR3 is TGCAGTGCTAGTCCCAGGACAGGGAGGTCATACAATGAGCAGTTCTTC. It yields the protein CSASPRTGRSYNEQFF.

This clonotype was counted ten times or more. The V gene is TRBV7-8, the J gene TRBJ1-1; D not resolved. V was trimmed by 5 bases and J by 0 bases, leaving 10 bases between them. Germline V gene data show CDR1 as SGHVS and CDR2 as FQNEAQ. The CDR3 has 14 amino acids. CDR3 DNA sequence: TGTGCCAGCAGCCTCCATCAATTGAACACTGAAGCTTTCTTT. Translation gives CASSLHQLNTEAFF. The full variable domain, completed using reference TRBV7-8 and TRBJ1-1, is GAGVSQSPRYKVAKRGQDVALRCDPISGHVSLFWYQQALGQGPEFLTYFQNEAQLDKSGLPSDRFFAERPEGSVSTLKIQRTQQEDSAVYLCASSLHQLNTEAFFGQGTRLTVV.

This chain joins TRBV11-1 and TRBJ2-2; D is undetermined. V was clipped by 11 bases and J by 3 bases, with 13 bases between them. Germline CDR1 is SGHAT and CDR2 is FQDESV (reference sequence). The CDR3 sequence is 13 residues long. The CDR3: CAGGGVYTGELFF. CDR3 DNA sequence: TGTGCCGGCGGTGGTGTCTACACCGGGGAGCTGTTTTTT.

The chain carries TRBV5-1 and TRBJ2-1, with 7 bases identical to TRBD2. Germline trimming cut 3 bases from V and 0 bases from J; bases unmatched to any gene: 15. The CDR3 consists of 19 residues. The germline V gene encodes CDR1 SGHRS and CDR2 YFSETQ. DNA of the CDR3: TGCGCCAGCAGCTCCCCCGTAGGGGAGGGTCCCCGCTCCTACAATGAGCAGTTCTTC. The encoded protein is CASSSPVGEGPRSYNEQFF.

This clonotype was found a few times. The chain uses TRBV9 and TRBJ1-3; the D gene is possibly TRBD1 (5 bases). The ends were cut back, 0 bases at V and 0 bases at J, with 7 bases in the middle. Germline loops: CDR1 SGDLS, CDR2 YYNGEE. The CDR3 length is 15 residues. The CDR3: CASSVGGTSGNTIYF. The DNA for the CDR3 is TGTGCCAGCAGCGTAGGAGGGACCTCTGGAAACACCATATATTTT.

This clonotype showed up just a few times. The chain joins TRBV5-5 to TRBJ2-2; TRBD1 is a possible D gene (6 bases). The germline CDR1 and CDR2 sequences are SGHKS and YYEKEE (reference sequence). This CDR3 contains 14 residues. V was shortened by 2 bases and J by 5 bases, with 10 bases between the two germline ends. The CDR3, as DNA: TGTGCCAGCAGCTTCAGGGGTGAGACCGGGGAGCTGTTTTTT. It encodes CASSFRGETGELFF.

This clonotype was detected ten times or more. This chain links TRBV30 with TRBJ2-7, with TRBD2 matching over 8 bases. V lost 3 bases to trimming and J lost 7 bases; unmatched junction nucleotides: 11. The CDR3 covers 14 residues. Germline CDR1 is GTSNPN and CDR2 is SVGIG (reference sequence). CDR3 DNA sequence: TGTGCCTGGAGGTGGACTAGCAGATCTGATGAGCAGTACTTC. This encodes CAWRWTSRSDEQYF.

CDR3 loop: CASRYLAGGGNEQFF. In nucleotides, the CDR3 is TGTGCCAGCAGATACCTAGCGGGAGGGGGCAATGAGCAGTTCTTC. This sequence joins TRBV6-4 and TRBJ2-1; 12 positions match TRBD2. Unmatched junction bases numbered 6, after V lost 6 bases and J lost 6 bases. This CDR3 comprises 15 residues. Germline V CDR1 and CDR2: MRHNA, SNTAGT.

Remarks on this clonotype: The CDR3 does not end in the conserved phenylalanine or tryptophan, so this is likely a read error. The chain combines TRBV24-1 with TRBJ1-2; 7 nucleotides line up with TRBD1. Germline V lookup: CDR1 KGHDR, CDR2 SFDVKD. Trimming removed 2 bases from V and 7 bases from J; junction bases left unmatched: 9. This CDR3 has 15 amino acids. CDR3 nucleotide sequence: TGTGCCACCAGTGATTCCCGACAGGGCGACGTTGGCTACACCTCC. Amino acid sequence: CATSDSRQGDVGYTS.